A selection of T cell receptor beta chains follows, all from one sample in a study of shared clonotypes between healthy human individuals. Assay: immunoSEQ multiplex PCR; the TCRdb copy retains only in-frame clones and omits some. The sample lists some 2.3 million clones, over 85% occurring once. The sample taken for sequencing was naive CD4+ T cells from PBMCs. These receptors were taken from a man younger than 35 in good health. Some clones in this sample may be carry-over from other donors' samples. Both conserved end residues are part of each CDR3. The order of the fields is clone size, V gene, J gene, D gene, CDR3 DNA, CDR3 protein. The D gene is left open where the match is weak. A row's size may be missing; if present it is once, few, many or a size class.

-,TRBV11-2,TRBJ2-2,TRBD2,TGTGCCAGCAGCCAACAACTCAGCGGGAGGGCGAACACCGGGGAGCTGTTTTTT,CASSQQLSGRANTGELFF
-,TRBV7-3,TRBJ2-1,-,TGTGCCAGCAGCTTGCAGACCGTCTCCTACAATGAGCAGTTCTTC,CASSLQTVSYNEQFF
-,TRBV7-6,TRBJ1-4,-,TGTGCCAGCAGCTTAGGTATTGCAACTAATGAAAAACTGTTTTTT,CASSLGIATNEKLFF
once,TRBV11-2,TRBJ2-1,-,TGTGCCAGCAGCCCCGGGGTTGGCCGCTGGAGTGAGCAGTTCTTC,CASSPGVGRWSEQFF
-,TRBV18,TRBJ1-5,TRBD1,TGTGCCAGCTCACCACCGAGGGGGCAGGGGGCGGATCAGCCCCAGCATTTT,CASSPPRGQGADQPQHF
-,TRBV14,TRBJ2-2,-,TGTGCCAGCAGCCAAGATTTGTCAAGCGGGGAGCTGTTTTTT,CASSQDLSSGELFF
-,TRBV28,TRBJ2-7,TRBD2,TGTGCCAGCAGGGCCGGGGGGGCTATTTGGCAGTACTTC,CASRAGGAIWQYF
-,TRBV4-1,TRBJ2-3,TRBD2,TGCGCCAGCAGCCACCCCGGCCCGACTAGCGGGAGACCAGATACGCAGTATTTT,CASSHPGPTSGRPDTQYF
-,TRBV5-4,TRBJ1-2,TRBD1,TGTGCCAGCAGCTCCAGCGGGACAGTCCGCAACCTCCCCTATGGCTACACCTTC,CASSSSGTVRNLPYGYTF
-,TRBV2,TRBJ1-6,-,TGTGCCAGCAGCGGAGGGGCTATACTCCACTTT,CASSGGAILHF
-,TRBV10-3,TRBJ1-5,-,TGTGCCATCAGTGACCAACAGGGATATAGCAATCAGCCCCAGCATTTT,CAISDQQGYSNQPQHF
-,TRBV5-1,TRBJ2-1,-,TGCGCCAGCGCGCTCGACCCGGACCCAGCCAATGAGCAGTTCTTC,CASALDPDPANEQFF
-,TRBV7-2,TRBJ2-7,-,TGTGCCAGCAGCTTAGGATTGGGCGTAACCTACGAGCAGTACTTC,CASSLGLGVTYEQYF
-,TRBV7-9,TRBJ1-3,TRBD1,TGTGCCAGCAGCTTAGACCTTTCACAGGGGTTGAGCTCTGGAAACACCATATATTTT,CASSLDLSQGLSSGNTIYF
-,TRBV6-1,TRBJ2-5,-,TGTGCAACTCAGACAGAGGGGACCCAGTACTTC,CATQTEGTQYF
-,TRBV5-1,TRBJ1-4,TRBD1,TGCGCCAGCAGCTTATCAGGGGGGCGGAGTGAAAAACTGTTTTTT,CASSLSGGRSEKLFF
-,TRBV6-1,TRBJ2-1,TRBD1,TGTGCCAGCGCAATTATACAGGGGGCAGGTGAGCAGTTCTTC,CASAIIQGAGEQFF
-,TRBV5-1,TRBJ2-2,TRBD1,TGCGCCAGCAGCTCCGGGACAGGGGGCCGGGCCGGGGAGCTGTTTTTT,CASSSGTGGRAGELFF
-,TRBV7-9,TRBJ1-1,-,TGTGCCAGCAGCCGGGACACCAACACTGAAGCTTTCTTT,CASSRDTNTEAFF
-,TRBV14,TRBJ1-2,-,TGTGCCAGCAGCCAAGGAGATTATGGCTACACCTTC,CASSQGDYGYTF
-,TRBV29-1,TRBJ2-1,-,TGCAGCGTTTATACCCCGGGAGACCCCTACAATGAGCAGTTCTTC,CSVYTPGDPYNEQFF
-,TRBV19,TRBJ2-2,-,TGTGCCAGTAGGCGGCAGGGAAACACCGGGGAGCTGTTTTTT,CASRRQGNTGELFF
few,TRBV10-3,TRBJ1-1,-,TGTGCAACCCAAGAAGGGGATAACACTGAAGCTTTCTTT,CATQEGDNTEAFF
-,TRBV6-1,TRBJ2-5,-,TGTGCCAGCAGGTCGGGTGCCTCCGTAGAGACCCAGTACTTC,CASRSGASVETQYF
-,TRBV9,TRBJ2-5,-,TGTGCCAGCAGCGGACAGCCCCCTGAGACCCAGTACTTC,CASSGQPPETQYF
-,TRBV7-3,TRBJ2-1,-,TGTGCCAGCAGCTTAAGGGGTGGCGATGAGCAGTTCTTC,CASSLRGGDEQFF
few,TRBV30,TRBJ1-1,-,TGTGCCTGGAACAGGGAGGTCACTGAAGCTTTCTTT,CAWNREVTEAFF
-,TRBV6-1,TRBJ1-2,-,TGTGCCAGCAGGCTGGACGGAAACTATGGCTACACCTTC,CASRLDGNYGYTF
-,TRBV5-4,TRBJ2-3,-,TGTGCCAGCAGCTTGGGGGATCGGGGACCTAGCACAGATACGCAGTATTTT,CASSLGDRGPSTDTQYF
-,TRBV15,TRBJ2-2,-,TGTGCCACCAGCAGTTACACCGGGGAGCTGTTTTTT,CATSSYTGELFF
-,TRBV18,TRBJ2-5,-,TGTGCCAGCTCACCTGACAGGACGGGAGAGACCCAGTACTTC,CASSPDRTGETQYF
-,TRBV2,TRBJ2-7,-,TGTGCCAGCAGAAGGGACGGTTCTACGGAGCAGTACTTC,CASRRDGSTEQYF
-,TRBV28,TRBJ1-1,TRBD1,TGTGCCAGCAGTTTAGGGAGGGACAGGGGTAGGGCTGAAGCTTTCTTT,CASSLGRDRGRAEAFF
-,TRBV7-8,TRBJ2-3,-,TGTGCCAGCAGTCTGGACGGGAGCACAGATACGCAGTATTTT,CASSLDGSTDTQYF
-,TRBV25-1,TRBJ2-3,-,TGTGCCAGCAGTGAGTCAGGGAAAAGCACAGATACGCAGTATTTT,CASSESGKSTDTQYF
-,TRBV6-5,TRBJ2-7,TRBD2,TGTGCCAGCAGGACTAGCCGGGACTACGAGCAGTACTTC,CASRTSRDYEQYF
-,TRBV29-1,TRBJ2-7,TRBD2,TGCAGCGCCGACGGGGCTAGCGGGAGGGACGAGCAGTACTTC,CSADGASGRDEQYF
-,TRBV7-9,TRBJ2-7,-,TGTGCCAGCAGCAATCCTTGGGAGCGTGCCTACGAGCAGTACTTC,CASSNPWERAYEQYF
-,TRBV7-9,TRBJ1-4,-,TGTGCCAGCAGCCAGGACAGCGGGAATGAAAAACTGTTTTTT,CASSQDSGNEKLFF
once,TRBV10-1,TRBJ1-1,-,TGCGCCAGCAGTGAGTCGGGCGCCGGGGTGAACACTGAAGCTTTCTTT,CASSESGAGVNTEAFF
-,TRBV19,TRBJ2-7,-,TGTGCCAGTAGATCCCCAAAACGGTCGGGGCCCAGCCTTTACGAGCAGTACTTC,CASRSPKRSGPSLYEQYF
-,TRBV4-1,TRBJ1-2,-,TGCGCCAGCAGCCAAACGTACGGCACGACTAACTATGGCTACACCTTC,CASSQTYGTTNYGYTF
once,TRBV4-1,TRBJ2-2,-,TGCGCCAGCAGCCAGGGACGGCAGCTTCGGGCGAACACCGGGGAGCTGTTTTTT,CASSQGRQLRANTGELFF
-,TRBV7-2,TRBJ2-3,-,TGTGCCAGCAGCTTAGATCTCGTGGATACGCAGTATTTT,CASSLDLVDTQYF
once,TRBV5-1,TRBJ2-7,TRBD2,TGCGCCAGCAGCATAAGCGGGATCTCCTACGAGCAGTACTTC,CASSISGISYEQYF
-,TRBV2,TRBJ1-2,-,TGTGCCAGCAGTGAAGTTTTTCGTGGGACGGCTACCTATGGCTACACCTTC,CASSEVFRGTATYGYTF
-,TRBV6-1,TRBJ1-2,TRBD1,TGTGCCAGCAGGTCCGGGACAGGGGGCGCAACCAGCTACACCTTC,CASRSGTGGATSYTF
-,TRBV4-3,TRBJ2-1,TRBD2,TGCGCCAGCAGCCAAGATCGCGGGAGCCCCTACAATGAGCAGTTCTTC,CASSQDRGSPYNEQFF
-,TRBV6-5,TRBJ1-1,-,TGTGCCAGCAGTTACGGGGTAAAGAGGGGCACTGAAGCTTTCTTT,CASSYGVKRGTEAFF
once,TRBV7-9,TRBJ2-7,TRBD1,TGTGCCAGCAGCTTGGACAGGGCGAGTACCTACGAGCAGTACTTC,CASSLDRASTYEQYF
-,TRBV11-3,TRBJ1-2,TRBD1,TGTGCCAGTAACCGGGACAGGGTTACCTATGGCTACACCTTC,CASNRDRVTYGYTF
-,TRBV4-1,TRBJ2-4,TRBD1,TGCGCCAGCAGCCAACCTCCGGGACAGGGATCGATTGCCAAAAACATTCAGTACTTC,CASSQPPGQGSIAKNIQYF
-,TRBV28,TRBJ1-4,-,TGTGCCAGCAGACTTTCCGGGGGGGGCTTTAATGAAAAACTGTTTTTT,CASRLSGGGFNEKLFF
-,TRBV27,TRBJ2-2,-,TGTGCCAGCAGTGCAAGCTCGGGGGAAATAGAGCCGTTTTTT,CASSASSGEIEPFF
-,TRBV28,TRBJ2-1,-,TGTGCCAGCAGTTTAGGGCAGACCTCCTACAATGAGCAGTTCTTC,CASSLGQTSYNEQFF
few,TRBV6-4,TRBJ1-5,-,TGTGCCAGCAGTGACTCGTGGGGAACTCAGCCCCAGCATTTT,CASSDSWGTQPQHF
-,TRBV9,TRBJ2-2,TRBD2,TGTGCCAGCAGCGTAGGGTCGGGAGGGCCGAGGACCGGGGAGCTGTTTTTT,CASSVGSGGPRTGELFF
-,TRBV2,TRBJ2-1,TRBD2,TGTGCCAGCGGGGGACTAGAAGGTGAGCAGTTCTTC,CASGGLEGEQFF
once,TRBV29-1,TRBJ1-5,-,TGCAGCGTTGAACTTGGGGGGGCCGGACAGCCCCAGCATTTT,CSVELGGAGQPQHF